This T cell receptor (beta chain) was captured in a study of T cell responses to AZD1222 COVID-19 vaccine. Findings of the study overall: White British donors predominated, females outnumbered males, and clonal diversity was possibly underestimated. After the peak T cell response, and only then, were repertoires sampled. Spike-specific TCR breadth and depth were elevated following two AZD1222 doses.

Profiling relied on immunoSEQ multiplex PCR, and the TCRdb table lists in-frame clones only, not all of them. Here the sample spans more than 50,000 clones, 60% to 85% being singletons. This CDR3 has 14 residues. V trimming: 8 bases; J trimming: 5 bases; junction bases outside the gene matches: 6. CDR1 is SNHLY, CDR2 FYNNEI, per germline. Regarding this clone: As yet, its antigen is unknown.

The sequence came from an adult in good health. The chain carries TRBV2 and TRBJ1-4; 9 bases line up with TRBD1. The starting material was peripheral blood, obtained on day 0 of MenACWY control vaccination. The DNA of the CDR3 is TGTGCCAGCGTTCCTGGGACAGGGAATGAAAAACTGTTTTTT. Translated, it gives CASVPGTGNEKLFF.